This is a list of T cell receptor beta chains from one sample in a study of prognosis after radiotherapy for stage I lung cancer. TCRdb re-called the multiplex PCR reads through MiXCR, storing one row per CDR3 protein. Of 11,000 to 15,000 distinct CDR3 sequences in the sample, around 30% were seen once. The material sequenced was PBMCs, taken before or after stereotactic body radiation therapy (not recorded which). The receptors originated from a donor aged 50 or older with non-small cell lung cancer. The CDR3 runs from the conserved cysteine through the conserved F or W. Each record gives: V gene, clone size, D gene, J gene, CDR3 protein, CDR3 DNA. D genes are given only for firm matches. Not every row has a clone size; where given, it reads once, few, many or a size class.

v_gene: TRBV12-3/TRBV12-4
abundance: many
d_gene: .
j_gene: TRBJ1-2
CDR3aa: CASSLGSAFYGYTF
CDR3nt: TGTGCCAGCAGTTTAGGGTCGGCATTCTATGGCTACACCTTC

v_gene: TRBV5-8
abundance: many
d_gene: .
j_gene: TRBJ2-1
CDR3aa: CASSFGHGDEQFF
CDR3nt: TGTGCCAGCAGCTTCGGACACGGGGATGAGCAGTTCTTC

v_gene: TRBV7-9
abundance: many
d_gene: .
j_gene: TRBJ2-3
CDR3aa: CASSLGGADTQYF
CDR3nt: TGTGCCAGCAGCTTAGGGGGCGCAGATACGCAGTATTTT

v_gene: TRBV28
abundance: medium-sized
d_gene: TRBD1
j_gene: TRBJ2-1
CDR3aa: CASSLKVGQGVNNEQFF
CDR3nt: TGTGCCAGCAGTTTAAAAGTCGGACAGGGGGTTAATAATGAGCAGTTCTTC

v_gene: TRBV9
abundance: medium-sized
d_gene: TRBD2
j_gene: TRBJ2-7
CDR3aa: CASSGGSGSYEQYF
CDR3nt: TGTGCCAGCAGCGGTGGTAGCGGGAGCTACGAGCAGTACTTC

v_gene: TRBV12-3/TRBV12-4
abundance: large
d_gene: .
j_gene: TRBJ2-7
CDR3aa: CASSFGQGIDEQYF
CDR3nt: TGTGCCAGCAGTTTCGGCCAGGGGATCGACGAGCAGTACTTC

v_gene: TRBV7-2
abundance: many
d_gene: .
j_gene: TRBJ2-1
CDR3aa: CAGAPNSLADNEQFF
CDR3nt: TGTGCCGGCGCCCCTAATAGTCTAGCAGACAATGAGCAGTTCTTC

v_gene: TRBV15
abundance: many
d_gene: TRBD2
j_gene: TRBJ2-7
CDR3aa: CATSRERAGASYEQYF
CDR3nt: TGTGCCACCAGCAGAGAAAGAGCGGGAGCATCCTACGAGCAGTACTTC

v_gene: TRBV28
abundance: medium-sized
d_gene: .
j_gene: TRBJ2-7
CDR3aa: CASSFYGFIDEQYF
CDR3nt: TGTGCCAGCAGTTTTTATGGGTTCATCGACGAGCAGTACTTC

v_gene: TRBV24-1
abundance: many
d_gene: TRBD2
j_gene: TRBJ2-1
CDR3aa: CATSISSGSEQFF
CDR3nt: TGTGCCACCAGCATAAGTAGCGGGAGTGAGCAGTTCTTC

v_gene: TRBV28
abundance: many
d_gene: .
j_gene: TRBJ2-2
CDR3aa: CASSFFGGELFF
CDR3nt: TGTGCCAGCAGTTTCTTCGGCGGGGAGCTGTTTTTT

v_gene: TRBV6-1
abundance: .
d_gene: .
j_gene: TRBJ2-7
CDR3aa: CACTDRPYDQYF
CDR3nt: TGTGCCTGCACGGACAGACCCTACGATCAGTACTTC

v_gene: TRBV20-1
abundance: many
d_gene: .
j_gene: TRBJ2-7
CDR3aa: CSASAQPIYEQYF
CDR3nt: TGCAGTGCATCCGCCCAGCCAATCTACGAGCAGTACTTC

v_gene: TRBV28
abundance: .
d_gene: TRBD2
j_gene: TRBJ2-1
CDR3aa: CARSSPSGRARVTHF
CDR3nt: TGTGCCCGCAGTTCGCCTAGCGGGAGGGCACGTGTTACCCACTTC

v_gene: TRBV20-1
abundance: many
d_gene: .
j_gene: TRBJ1-1
CDR3aa: CSARDRTHTRAEAFF
CDR3nt: TGCAGTGCTAGAGATCGTACACACACAAGGGCTGAAGCTTTCTTT

v_gene: TRBV12-3/TRBV12-4
abundance: medium-sized
d_gene: .
j_gene: TRBJ2-3
CDR3aa: CASSLAGSSTDTQYF
CDR3nt: TGTGCCAGCAGTTTAGCCGGGTCGAGCACAGATACGCAGTATTTT

v_gene: TRBV7-8
abundance: medium-sized
d_gene: .
j_gene: TRBJ2-7
CDR3aa: CASSLAGTLAYEQYF
CDR3nt: TGTGCCAGCAGCTTAGCCGGGACTCTCGCCTACGAGCAGTACTTC

v_gene: TRBV20-1
abundance: many
d_gene: TRBD1
j_gene: TRBJ2-5
CDR3aa: CSAARHGTGVGNRRETQYF
CDR3nt: TGCAGTGCCGCCCGCCACGGGACAGGGGTAGGTAATCGTAGAGAGACCCAGTACTTC

v_gene: TRBV7-2
abundance: medium-sized
d_gene: .
j_gene: TRBJ2-3
CDR3aa: CASSPERAQGSQYF
CDR3nt: TGTGCCAGCAGTCCCGAGCGGGCCCAGGGTTCGCAGTATTTT

v_gene: TRBV20-1
abundance: many
d_gene: .
j_gene: TRBJ1-2
CDR3aa: CSARDLGGYGYTF
CDR3nt: TGCAGTGCTAGAGATCTGGGGGGCTATGGCTACACCTTC

v_gene: TRBV27
abundance: .
d_gene: .
j_gene: TRBJ2-1
CDR3aa: CASTPGLAGTEQFF
CDR3nt: TGTGCCAGCACACCGGGACTGGCGGGAACCGAGCAGTTCTTC

v_gene: TRBV25-1
abundance: .
d_gene: .
j_gene: TRBJ2-1
CDR3aa: CSSRRGGCNEQFF
CDR3nt: TGTTCCAGCAGGAGGGGGGGTTGCAATGAGCAGTTCTTC

v_gene: TRBV3-1
abundance: many
d_gene: TRBD1
j_gene: TRBJ1-4
CDR3aa: CASSQIGTGRSDEKLFF
CDR3nt: TGTGCCAGCAGCCAAATCGGGACAGGGCGGTCGGATGAAAAACTGTTTTTT

v_gene: TRBV6-1
abundance: many
d_gene: TRBD1
j_gene: TRBJ1-2
CDR3aa: CASRAGTANYGYTF
CDR3nt: TGTGCCAGCAGAGCCGGGACAGCTAACTATGGCTACACCTTC

v_gene: TRBV28
abundance: many
d_gene: .
j_gene: TRBJ1-1
CDR3aa: CASSLGAVNTEAFF
CDR3nt: TGTGCCAGCAGTTTAGGGGCGGTGAACACTGAAGCTTTCTTT

v_gene: TRBV5-6
abundance: many
d_gene: TRBD1
j_gene: TRBJ1-2
CDR3aa: CASSLGLGFEGAVGYTF
CDR3nt: TGTGCCAGCAGCTTGGGATTAGGATTCGAGGGGGCAGTTGGCTACACCTTC

v_gene: TRBV7-9
abundance: many
d_gene: TRBD2
j_gene: TRBJ2-5
CDR3aa: CASSLLAGVKETQYF
CDR3nt: TGTGCCAGCAGCTTACTCGCGGGAGTGAAAGAGACCCAGTACTTC

v_gene: TRBV20-1
abundance: many
d_gene: .
j_gene: TRBJ1-3
CDR3aa: CSARPRRASGNTIYF
CDR3nt: TGCAGTGCTAGACCCCGACGAGCCTCTGGAAACACCATATATTTT

v_gene: TRBV13
abundance: medium-sized
d_gene: TRBD1
j_gene: TRBJ2-1
CDR3aa: CASSSTGGGDNEQFF
CDR3nt: TGTGCCAGCAGCTCGACAGGGGGTGGGGACAATGAGCAGTTCTTC

v_gene: TRBV28
abundance: many
d_gene: .
j_gene: TRBJ2-1
CDR3aa: CASRSRGLLTNYNEQFF
CDR3nt: TGTGCCAGCAGATCACGAGGTTTATTGACCAACTACAATGAGCAGTTCTTC

v_gene: TRBV6-2/TRBV6-3
abundance: .
d_gene: .
j_gene: TRBJ2-1
CDR3aa: CASSSDGALSYNEQFF
CDR3nt: TGTGCCAGCAGTTCCGATGGGGCCCTGTCCTACAATGAGCAGTTCTTC

v_gene: TRBV28
abundance: medium-sized
d_gene: .
j_gene: TRBJ2-1
CDR3aa: CASSSATGGSYNEQFF
CDR3nt: TGTGCCAGCAGTTCCGCGACTGGGGGCTCCTACAATGAGCAGTTCTTC

v_gene: TRBV20-1
abundance: .
d_gene: .
j_gene: TRBJ1-4
CDR3aa: CSAWTDSTNEKLFF
CDR3nt: TGTAGTGCTTGGACTGACTCAACTAATGAAAAACTGTTTTTT

v_gene: TRBV5-1
abundance: many
d_gene: .
j_gene: TRBJ1-2
CDR3aa: CASRGDSKGGYTF
CDR3nt: TGCGCCAGCAGAGGGGACTCAAAGGGGGGCTACACCTTC

v_gene: TRBV10-3
abundance: many
d_gene: .
j_gene: TRBJ2-6
CDR3aa: CAISEDGARVLTF
CDR3nt: TGTGCCATCAGTGAGGACGGGGCCCGCGTCCTGACTTTC

v_gene: TRBV5-1
abundance: many
d_gene: .
j_gene: TRBJ2-3
CDR3aa: CASSPGTSTDTQYF
CDR3nt: TGCGCCAGCAGCCCAGGGACTAGCACAGATACGCAGTATTTT

v_gene: TRBV12-3/TRBV12-4
abundance: medium-sized
d_gene: .
j_gene: TRBJ2-1
CDR3aa: CASSLLEGLGEQFF
CDR3nt: TGTGCCAGCAGTTTATTGGAGGGGTTGGGTGAGCAGTTCTTC

v_gene: TRBV19
abundance: many
d_gene: TRBD2
j_gene: TRBJ2-5
CDR3aa: CASSRAGVEETQYF
CDR3nt: TGTGCCAGTAGTCGAGCGGGAGTGGAAGAGACCCAGTACTTC

v_gene: TRBV5-1
abundance: many
d_gene: .
j_gene: TRBJ2-7
CDR3aa: CASSPPTGSSYEQYF
CDR3nt: TGCGCCAGCAGCCCCCCCACAGGGAGCTCCTACGAGCAGTACTTC

v_gene: TRBV24-1
abundance: many
d_gene: .
j_gene: TRBJ2-7
CDR3aa: CATRTSRSGESYEQYF
CDR3nt: TGTGCCACCAGGACGTCTCGGTCGGGAGAATCCTACGAGCAGTACTTC

v_gene: TRBV4-2
abundance: medium-sized
d_gene: .
j_gene: TRBJ2-1
CDR3aa: CASSHRDNEQFF
CDR3nt: TGTGCCAGCAGCCACAGGGATAATGAGCAGTTCTTC

v_gene: TRBV6-1
abundance: .
d_gene: .
j_gene: TRBJ2-7
CDR3aa: CSSSPSVVGYEQCF
CDR3nt: TGTTCCAGCAGCCCCAGTGTTGTGGGCTACGAGCAGTGCTTC

v_gene: TRBV6-2/TRBV6-3
abundance: .
d_gene: .
j_gene: TRBJ1-5
CDR3aa: CASSVLLRSNQPQHF
CDR3nt: TGTGCCAGCAGTGTCTTACTTAGGAGCAATCAGCCCCAGCATTTT

v_gene: TRBV19
abundance: many
d_gene: .
j_gene: TRBJ1-4
CDR3aa: CASRPGDRNEKLFF
CDR3nt: TGTGCCAGTAGACCGGGAGACAGGAATGAAAAACTGTTTTTT